The T cell receptor beta chain under discussion was sequenced for a study of CD8 T cells in ankylosing spondylitis. Study findings and constraints: Among TCR beta sequences, a motif of several highly homologous variants appeared characteristic of ankylosing spondylitis blood. Both synovial fluid and blood in reactive arthritis had previously been reported to carry some motif variants.

Quantitative 5'-RACE with molecular barcodes produced the TCR beta libraries. TCRdb processed the 5' RACE reads anew with MiXCR; each CDR3 protein has one entry. The sample contains about 500,000 distinct CDR3 sequences, about 5.2% of which appear only once. This clonotype was seen repeatedly, ten times or more. Antigen unknown. CDR1 and CDR2 (germline): DFQATT, SNEGSKA (reference sequence). The V segment lost 6 bases and the J segment 5 bases; nucleotides outside the gene matches: 8. This CDR3 region has 14 residues. The rearrangement links TRBV20-1 to TRBJ2-2, with 8 nucleotides matching TRBD2. This receptor was taken from a male donor with ankylosing spondylitis. The sequenced sample consisted of blood, either unsorted or a sorted T cell fraction (not recorded which). The CDR3 DNA is TGCAGTGCCCTCTGGGGCGGGAGGACCGGGGAGCTGTTTTTT. As protein: CSALWGGRTGELFF.